The present TCR beta chain was sequenced within a study of patients and donors after allogeneic stem cell transplantation (dated by TCRdb to 2020 to 2022). Library creation used RT-PCR. Sequenced on a NextSeq 550. The raw public data were reprocessed by TCRdb itself: fastp quality trimming at Q25, MiXCR clonotype calling, in-frame beta chains only. CDR3 protein duplicates are merged, each entry listing the most common genes and DNA. Recorded for this sample are 9,000 to 15,000 distinct CDR3 sequences; roughly a quarter of them occurred a single time. The biggest ten clones account for approximately 55% of the sample. This clonotype has at least ten counts. Its antigen is still unknown. Within one base of it there is no much larger clone, and no base qualities were kept. This receptor was taken from a human donor who was either an allogeneic HSCT recipient or a stem cell or donor lymphocyte infusion donor (not recorded which). It is not recorded whose cells these are; they may come from a transplant donor. Input material: blood, either unsorted or a sorted T cell fraction (not recorded which).

The CDR3 has the sequence CASSHPSGSSYNEQFF. The DNA sequence follows: TGTGCCAGCAGCCACCCCAGCGGGAGCTCCTACAATGAGCAGTTCTTC. The chain links TRBV4-2 with TRBJ2-1, with TRBD2 matching 8 junction bases. Relative to germline, V is missing 3 bases and J is missing 0 bases, with 4 bases of the junction outside any gene match. According to the germline V gene, CDR1 reads LGHNA and CDR2 reads YNFKEQ. Including cysteine and phenylalanine, the CDR3 has 16 amino acids. Just the 48-base CDR3 DNA is kept, in frame starting at base 1.